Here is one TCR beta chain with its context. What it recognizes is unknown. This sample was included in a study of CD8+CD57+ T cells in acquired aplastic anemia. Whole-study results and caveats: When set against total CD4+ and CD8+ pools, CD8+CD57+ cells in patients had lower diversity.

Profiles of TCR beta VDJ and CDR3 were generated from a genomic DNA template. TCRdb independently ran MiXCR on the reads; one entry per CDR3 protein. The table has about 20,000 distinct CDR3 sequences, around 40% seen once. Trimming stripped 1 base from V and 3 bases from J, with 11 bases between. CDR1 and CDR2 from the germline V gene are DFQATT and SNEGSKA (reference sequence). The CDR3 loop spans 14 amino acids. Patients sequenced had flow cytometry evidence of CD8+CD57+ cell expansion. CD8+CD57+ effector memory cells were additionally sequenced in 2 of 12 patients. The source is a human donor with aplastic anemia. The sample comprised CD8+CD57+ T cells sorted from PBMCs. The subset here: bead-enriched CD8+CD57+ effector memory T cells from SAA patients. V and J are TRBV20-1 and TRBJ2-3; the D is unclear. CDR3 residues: CSARAPPVTDTQYF. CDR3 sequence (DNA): TGCAGTGCTAGAGCTCCCCCGGTTACAGATACGCAGTATTTT.